One T cell receptor beta chain is described in this entry. The antigen remains undetermined. Researchers ran eight separate cDNA reactions for each sample. TCRdb reprocessed the 5' RACE reads, keeping one entry per CDR3 protein, no DNA. The sample table includes some 150,000 distinct CDR3 sequences. CDR1 is LNHNV and CDR2 is YYDKDF in the germline V gene (reference sequence). The CDR3 sequence is 12 residues long. This specimen belongs to a study of monozygotic twins with inflammatory bowel disease. Points from the study as a whole: The authors note that differing immunosuppressive treatments may have added variability to patient repertoires.

The sequence came from a human donor with ulcerative colitis or Crohn's disease, or a healthy co-twin of an affected twin (not recorded which). Sequencing input: blood. The chain joins TRBV15 to TRBJ2-1; as DNA is missing, the TRBD2 call by TCRdb cannot be tested. The CDR3 loop reads CATSLELVEQFF.